These 9 T cell receptor beta chains came from one sample sequenced in a study of cytomegalovirus exposure and HLA in healthy donors. PCR amplification relied on 60 Vbeta primers (plus 13 Jbeta primers). Clones were read by immunoSEQ multiplex PCR, and TCRdb kept only the in-frame ones, dropping some. The sample records 65,000 to 85,000 clones, approximately 70% being singletons. The sequencing sample was made of PBMCs. Receptors originate from a man in his sixties in good health and CMV-seropositive.

This clone has a single count. J is TRBJ2-1 and V is TRBV18, with 11 bases identical to TRBD1. The CDR3 is 16 amino acids. Trimming cost V 4 bases and J 6 bases; bases outside gene matches: 8. Germline values: CDR1 KGHSH, CDR2 LQKENI. CDR3 region: CASSRTGTGGFNEQFF. The CDR3 DNA is TGTGCCAGCTCACGTACCGGGACAGGGGGTTTCAATGAGCAGTTCTTC. Combining the CDR3 with reference TRBV18 and TRBJ2-1 gives the whole variable domain NAGVMQNPRHLVRRRGQEARLRCSPMKGHSHVYWYRQLPEEGLKFMVYLQKENIIDESGMPKERFSAEFPKEGPSILRIQQVVRGDSAAYFCASSRTGTGGFNEQFFGPGTRLTVL.

The gene calls are TRBV7-3 and TRBJ2-3, with 8 positions matching TRBD2. V was pared by 2 bases and J by 4 bases, with 5 bases of the junction left unmatched. The length of the CDR3 is 15 residues. Germline lookup yields CDR1 SGHTA and CDR2 FQGTGA. The CDR3 spells CASSLGAGVPDTQYF. Here the CDR3 DNA reads TGTGCCAGCAGCTTAGGAGCGGGAGTACCAGATACGCAGTATTTT.

The rearrangement links TRBV5-1 to TRBJ2-1, with 8 nucleotides matching TRBD1. The CDR3 covers 20 residues. Germline V CDR1 and CDR2: SGHRS, YFSETQ. The V segment lost 0 bases and the J segment 7 bases; nucleotides outside the gene matches: 21. CDR3 DNA: TGCGCCAGCAGCTTGGCCTTTCCGGGACAGGCGCCACCTTGGGGGAATGAGCAGTTCTTC. It specifies CASSLAFPGQAPPWGNEQFF.

The CDR3 sequence is CASRVGQYQETQYF. CDR3 nucleotide sequence: TGTGCCAGCAGGGTTGGACAGTACCAAGAGACCCAGTACTTC. V is TRBV2 and J is TRBJ2-5, with D possibly being TRBD1 (6 bases). CDR3 size: 14 residues. In germline, CDR1 is SNHLY, CDR2 FYNNEI. Between the trimmed V and J ends, which lost 6 bases and 0 bases, there was a span of 11 bases.

CDR3 DNA: TGTGCCTGGAGTGGAGGCGGGGGGGCGGATGAGCAGTTCTTC. As protein: CAWSGGGGADEQFF. J is TRBJ2-1 and V is TRBV30; TRBD2 matches 9 bases. The V and J ends lost 1 base and 8 bases, in that order; junction bases with no gene match: 6. This CDR3 spans 14 amino acids. Germline V CDR1 and CDR2: GTSNPN, SVGIG (reference sequence).

The chain employs TRBV7-2 and TRBJ1-1; 11 bases map to TRBD1. V was pared by 5 bases and J by 5 bases, with 7 bases of the junction left unmatched. The length of the CDR3 is 15 residues. Germline lookup yields CDR1 SGHTA and CDR2 FQGNSA. CDR3 bases: TGTGCCAGCAGCGCTTCCGGGACAGGGGGAACTGAAGCTTTCTTT. This sequence encodes CASSASGTGGTEAFF.

On this clone itself: Other DNA sequences in the sample encode the same CDR3. V usage is TRBV4-2 and J usage is TRBJ2-1; 8 nucleotides agree with TRBD2. Trimming cost V 0 bases and J 1 base; bases outside gene matches: 2. CDR3 length: 16 amino acids. Germline V gene sequence: CDR1 LGHNA, CDR2 YNFKEQ. As DNA, the CDR3 is TGTGCCAGCAGCCAAGAAACTAGCGGTTCCTACAATGAGCAGTTCTTC. Translated: CASSQETSGSYNEQFF.

This rearrangement joins TRBV5-1 to TRBJ2-1; D perhaps matches TRBD2 (6 bases). CDR3 length: 15 amino acids. The ends were cut back, 4 bases at V and 7 bases at J, with 18 bases in the middle. Germline V gene sequence: CDR1 SGHRS, CDR2 YFSETQ. The DNA of the CDR3 is TGCGCCAGCAGCCAAGGAGGGCCAGCAGAGAATGAGCAGTTCTTC. This gives the protein CASSQGGPAENEQFF.

This sequence joins TRBV7-3 and TRBJ2-5; maybe TRBD2 (7 bases). CDR1 is SGHTA and CDR2 is FQGTGA in the germline V gene. CDR3 length: 15 amino acids. V gave up 0 bases and J gave up 5 bases, with 13 bases separating them. The CDR3: CASSLTGRGGETQYF. The CDR3 nucleotides are TGTGCCAGCAGCTTAACGGGCAGGGGAGGGGAGACCCAGTACTTC. The full variable domain, in which reference TRBV7-3 and TRBJ2-5 provide the parts outside the CDR3, is GAGVSQTPSNKVTEKGKYVELRCDPISGHTALYWYRQSLGQGPEFLIYFQGTGAADDSGLPNDRFFAVRPEGSVSTLKIQRTERGDSAVYLCASSLTGRGGETQYFGPGTRLLVL.